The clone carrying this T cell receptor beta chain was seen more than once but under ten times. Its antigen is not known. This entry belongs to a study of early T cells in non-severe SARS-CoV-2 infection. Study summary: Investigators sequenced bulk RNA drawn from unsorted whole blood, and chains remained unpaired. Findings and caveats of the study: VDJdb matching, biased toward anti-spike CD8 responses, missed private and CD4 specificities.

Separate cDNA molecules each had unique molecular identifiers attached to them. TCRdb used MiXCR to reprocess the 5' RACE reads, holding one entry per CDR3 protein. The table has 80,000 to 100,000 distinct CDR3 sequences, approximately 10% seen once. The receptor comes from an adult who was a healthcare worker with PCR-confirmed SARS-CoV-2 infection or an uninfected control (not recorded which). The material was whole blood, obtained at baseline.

The CDR3 sequence is CAWSADGNSPLHF. DNA for the CDR3: TGTGCCTGGAGCGCGGACGGTAATTCACCCCTCCACTTT. The genes are TRBV30 and TRBJ1-6; D ambiguous. The CDR3 consists of 13 residues. The V gene lost 3 bases and the J gene lost 6 bases, with 9 bases spanning the gap. Germline V gives CDR1 GTSNPN, CDR2 SVGIG (reference sequence).